Detailed here is one TCR beta chain. No antigen is known for it. The entry originates in a study of T cell responses to AZD1222 COVID-19 vaccine. Overall study findings and caveats: The breadth and depth of Spike-specific TCRs increased once two AZD1222 doses had been given. Clonal diversity was possibly underestimated, and white British individuals and females predominated among donors.

Germline CDR1 is LNHDA and CDR2 is SQIVND (reference sequence). Deletions cut 5 bases from V and 0 bases from J, with 10 bases between. This CDR3 contains 14 residues. The assay was immunoSEQ multiplex PCR, and TCRdb's table has in-frame clones only and misses some. The table has around 200,000 clones, approximately 95% seen once. The receptor was derived from an adult in good health. Here the sequenced sample was peripheral blood, taken on day 0 of AZD1222 vaccination. The rearrangement joins TRBV19 to TRBJ1-2; unclear D gene. DNA of the CDR3: TGTGCCAGTAGTTTAGGGTGGTCTAACTATGGCTACACCTTC. Translating gives CASSLGWSNYGYTF.